The clone carrying this TCR beta chain showed up many times. Patients underwent thyroid surgery, and none had received any treatment before it. These data belong to a study of metastatic and nonmetastatic thyroid tumors. About the study: Both malignant and benign thyroid patients supplied peripheral blood and tumor or nodule tissue samples, across which the repertoires of these patients were then compared.

Germline assignment: CDR1 KGHSH and CDR2 LQKENI. This CDR3 region has 15 residues. V was cut by 5 bases and J by 0 bases, with 11 bases left in between. Methods used by the authors: A distant-metastasis classifier for papillary thyroid cancer was built using CDR3 differences across clinicopathological groups. MiXCR re-clonotyped the PCR reads for TCRdb. These V and J calls derive from TCRdb rather than the authors' analysis. The repertoire holds about 31,000 clones, 15% to 20% seen once, with under 12% in the top ten. This clonotype was sampled from a female donor with papillary thyroid cancer or a benign thyroid nodule (not recorded which). Some clones in this sample may be carry-over from other donors' samples. Source material: blood. The chain uses TRBV18 and TRBJ2-1; tentatively, D is TRBD1 (6 bases). The CDR3 bases are TGTGCCAGCTCAGTTGGACAGAGCTCCTACAATGAGCAGTTCTTC. Protein product: CASSVGQSSYNEQFF.